This T cell receptor beta chain was observed in a study of radiation and T cells in renal cell carcinoma. Study overall: Nephrectomy followed 15 Gy stereotactic body radiation by 4 weeks.

Data came from immunoSEQ multiplex PCR; TCRdb stores just in-frame clones and leaves some out. The sample has around 80,000 clones; roughly 80% are singletons. Study observations and caveats: Without pretreatment biopsies, baseline tumor clonotype presence was undetermined.

Trimming took off 0 bases at V and 1 base at J, with 9 bases between the two ends. The CDR3 is 15 residues long. Germline CDR1 reads MRHNA; CDR2 reads SNTAGT. Time point specified: blood 2 weeks post-SBRT. The sample's treatment: 15 Gy SBRT to primary tumor, nephrectomy 4 weeks later. Blood was sampled at baseline, 2 weeks and 4 weeks after SBRT. Details on this clone: Antigen: not known.

Sequences were derived from blood, sampled from a patient whose treatment included radiotherapy and nephrectomy. This clonotype originated in a man aged 55 to 69 with renal cell carcinoma. The chain recombines TRBV6-4 with TRBJ1-1, with a weak D call TRBD1 (5 bases). CDR3 bases: TGTGCCAGCAGTGACTCCGGGGGACCGAACACTGAAGCTTTCTTT. Translation gives CASSDSGGPNTEAFF.